This entry features one T cell receptor beta chain sequence. Measured with immunoSEQ multiplex PCR; TCRdb has only the in-frame clones, and not every one. This sample has about 130,000 clones; 70% to 90% occur once, and the top ten carry under 2.5%. These data are taken from a study of T cell responses to AZD1222 COVID-19 vaccine. Germline-derived CDR1 and CDR2 are SGDLS and YYNGEE. V was clipped by 3 bases and J by 2 bases, with 12 bases between them. The CDR3 runs 15 residues. The V call is TRBV9, the J call TRBJ2-1; possible D gene TRBD1, 5 bases. The source of this sequence is an adult in good health. The sequences come from peripheral blood, collected on day 0 of AZD1222 vaccination. CDR3 DNA: TGTGCCAGCAGCGAGGGGCAGGGTGCCTACAATGAGCAGTTCTTC. This sequence encodes CASSEGQGAYNEQFF.